This record looks at one T cell receptor (beta chain) sequence and its context. The antigen is unknown. CDR1 is SGHRS and CDR2 is YFSETQ in the germline V gene. CDR3 length: 17 amino acids. Trimming at V came to 3 bases and at J to 7 bases, leaving 12 bases not matched to a gene. This record belongs to a study of cytomegalovirus exposure and HLA in healthy donors. Healthy bone marrow donors made up the cohort. In the PCR, 60 Vbeta and 13 Jbeta primers were used. Clones were read by immunoSEQ multiplex PCR, and TCRdb kept only the in-frame ones, dropping some. The profile covers 150,000 to 200,000 clones, with around 80% appearing a single time and about 10% taken by the ten largest. Overall study results and limits: It was assumed in the presence/absence analyses that sequencing depth was roughly uniform across donors.

V and J are TRBV5-1 and TRBJ2-1; 11 nucleotides align to TRBD2. The specimen sequenced was PBMCs. The origin of this receptor is a man aged 18 to 30 in good health and CMV-seropositive. The DNA of the CDR3 is TGCGCCAGCAGCTCTTACCCCACTAGCGGGAGTCCGAATGAGCAGTTCTTC. Translation: CASSSYPTSGSPNEQFF.